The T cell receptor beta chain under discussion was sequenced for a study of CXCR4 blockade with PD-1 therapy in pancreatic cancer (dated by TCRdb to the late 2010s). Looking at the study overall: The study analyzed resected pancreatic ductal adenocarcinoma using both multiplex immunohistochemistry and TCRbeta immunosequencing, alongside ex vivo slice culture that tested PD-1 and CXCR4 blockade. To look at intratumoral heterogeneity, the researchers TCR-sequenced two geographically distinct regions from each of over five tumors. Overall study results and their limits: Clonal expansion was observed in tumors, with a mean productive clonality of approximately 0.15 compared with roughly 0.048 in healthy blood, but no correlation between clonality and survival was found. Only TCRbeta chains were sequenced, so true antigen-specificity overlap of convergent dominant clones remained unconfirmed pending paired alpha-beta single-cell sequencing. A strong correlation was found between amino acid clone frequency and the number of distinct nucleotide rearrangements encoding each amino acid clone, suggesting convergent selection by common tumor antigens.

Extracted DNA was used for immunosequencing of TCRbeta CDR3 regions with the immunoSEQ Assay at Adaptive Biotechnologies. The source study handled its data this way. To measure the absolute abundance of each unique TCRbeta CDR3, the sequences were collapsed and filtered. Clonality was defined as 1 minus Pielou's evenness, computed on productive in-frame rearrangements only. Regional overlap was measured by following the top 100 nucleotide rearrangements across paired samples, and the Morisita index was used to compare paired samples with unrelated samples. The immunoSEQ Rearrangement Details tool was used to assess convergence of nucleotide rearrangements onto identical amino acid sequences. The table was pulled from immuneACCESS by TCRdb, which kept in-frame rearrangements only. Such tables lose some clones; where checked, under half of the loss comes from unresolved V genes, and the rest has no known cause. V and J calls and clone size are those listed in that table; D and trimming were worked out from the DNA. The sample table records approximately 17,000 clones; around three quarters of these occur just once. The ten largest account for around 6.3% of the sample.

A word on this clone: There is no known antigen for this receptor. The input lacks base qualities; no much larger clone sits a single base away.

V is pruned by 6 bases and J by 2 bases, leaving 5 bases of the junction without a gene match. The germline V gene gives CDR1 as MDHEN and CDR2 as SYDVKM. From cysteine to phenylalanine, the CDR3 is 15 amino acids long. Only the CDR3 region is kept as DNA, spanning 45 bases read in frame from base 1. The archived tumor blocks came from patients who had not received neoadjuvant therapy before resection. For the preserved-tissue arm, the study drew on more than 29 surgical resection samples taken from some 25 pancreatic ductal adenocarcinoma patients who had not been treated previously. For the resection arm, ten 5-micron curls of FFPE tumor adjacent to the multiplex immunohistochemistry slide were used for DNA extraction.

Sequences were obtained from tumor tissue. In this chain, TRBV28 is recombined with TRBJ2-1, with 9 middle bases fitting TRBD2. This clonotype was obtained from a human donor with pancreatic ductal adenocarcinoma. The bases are TGTGCCAGCAGAATAGCGGGAGATGCCTACAATGAGCAGTTCTTC. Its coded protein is CASRIAGDAYNEQFF. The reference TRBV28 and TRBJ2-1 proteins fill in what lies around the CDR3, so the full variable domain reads DVKVTQSSRYLVKRTGEKVFLECVQDMDHENMFWYRQDPGLGLRLIYFSYDVKMKEKGDIPEGYSVSREKKERFSLILESASTNQTSMYLCASRIAGDAYNEQFFGPGTRLTVL.